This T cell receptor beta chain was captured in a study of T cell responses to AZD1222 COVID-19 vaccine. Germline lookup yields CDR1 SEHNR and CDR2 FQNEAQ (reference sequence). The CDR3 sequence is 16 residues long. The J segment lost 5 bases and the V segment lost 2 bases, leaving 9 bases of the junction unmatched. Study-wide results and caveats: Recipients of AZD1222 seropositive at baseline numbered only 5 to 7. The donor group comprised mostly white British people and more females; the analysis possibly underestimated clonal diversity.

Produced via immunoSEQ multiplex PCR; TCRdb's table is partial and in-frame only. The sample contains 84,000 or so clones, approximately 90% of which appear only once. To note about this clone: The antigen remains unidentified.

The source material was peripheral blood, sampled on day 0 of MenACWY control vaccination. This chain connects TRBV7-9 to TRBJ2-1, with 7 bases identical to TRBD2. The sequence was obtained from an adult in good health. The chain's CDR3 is CASSLKSRESDNEQFF. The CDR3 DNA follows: TGTGCCAGCAGCTTAAAATCGCGGGAGAGCGACAATGAGCAGTTCTTC.